This T cell receptor (beta chain) was profiled in a study of cytomegalovirus exposure and HLA in healthy donors. Study-wide points: It was reportedly the case that the classifier diagnosed cytomegalovirus status with high specificity and sensitivity. Cytomegalovirus-associated status was assigned to about 180 TCR beta chains. Some public TCRs appeared in many individuals, while most sequences were rare.

Data came from immunoSEQ multiplex PCR; TCRdb stores just in-frame clones and leaves some out. The sample records roughly 77,000 clones, 90% to 95% being singletons. The CDR3 has 12 residues. The germline V and J ends were trimmed by 5 bases and 5 bases, with 7 bases remaining between them. Germline values: CDR1 MNHEY, CDR2 SMNVEV (reference sequence). As to this clone: Its antigen is undetermined.

This clonotype was obtained from a woman aged 18 to 35 in good health and CMV-seronegative. This chain joins TRBV27 and TRBJ1-5; no clear D gene. Sequenced: PBMCs. The CDR3 loop reads CASSGPHQPQHF. CDR3 DNA sequence: TGTGCCAGCAGTGGCCCACATCAGCCCCAGCATTTT.